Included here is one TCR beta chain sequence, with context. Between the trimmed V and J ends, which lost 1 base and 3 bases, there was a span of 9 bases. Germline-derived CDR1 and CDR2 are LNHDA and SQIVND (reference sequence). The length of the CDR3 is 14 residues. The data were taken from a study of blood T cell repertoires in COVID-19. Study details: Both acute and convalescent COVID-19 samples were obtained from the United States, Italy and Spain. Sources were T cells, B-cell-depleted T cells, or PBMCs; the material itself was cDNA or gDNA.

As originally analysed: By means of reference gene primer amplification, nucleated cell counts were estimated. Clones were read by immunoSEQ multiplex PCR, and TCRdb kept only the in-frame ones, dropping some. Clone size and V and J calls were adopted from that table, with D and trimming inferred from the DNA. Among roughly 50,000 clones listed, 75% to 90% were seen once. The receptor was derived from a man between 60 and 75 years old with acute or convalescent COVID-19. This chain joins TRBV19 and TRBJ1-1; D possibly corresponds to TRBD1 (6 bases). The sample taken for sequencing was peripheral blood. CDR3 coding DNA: TGTGCCAGTAGTATAGGGCCAGGGGACACTGAAGCTTTCTTT. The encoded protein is CASSIGPGDTEAFF.